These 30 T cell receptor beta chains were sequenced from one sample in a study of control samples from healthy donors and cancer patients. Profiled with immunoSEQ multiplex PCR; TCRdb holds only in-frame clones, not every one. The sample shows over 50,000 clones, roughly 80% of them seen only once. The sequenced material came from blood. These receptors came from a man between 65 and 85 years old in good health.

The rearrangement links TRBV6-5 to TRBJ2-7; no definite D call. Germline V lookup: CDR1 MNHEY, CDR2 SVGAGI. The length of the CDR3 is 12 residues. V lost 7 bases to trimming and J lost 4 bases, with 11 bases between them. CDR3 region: CASTRWVYEQYF. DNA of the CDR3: TGTGCCAGCACCCGGTGGGTTTACGAGCAGTACTTC.

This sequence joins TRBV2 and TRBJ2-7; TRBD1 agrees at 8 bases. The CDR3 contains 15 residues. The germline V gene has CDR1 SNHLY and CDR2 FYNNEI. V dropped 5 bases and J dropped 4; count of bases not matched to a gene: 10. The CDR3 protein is CASSPDRGMWYEQYF. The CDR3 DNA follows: TGTGCCAGCAGTCCCGACAGGGGAATGTGGTACGAGCAGTACTTC.

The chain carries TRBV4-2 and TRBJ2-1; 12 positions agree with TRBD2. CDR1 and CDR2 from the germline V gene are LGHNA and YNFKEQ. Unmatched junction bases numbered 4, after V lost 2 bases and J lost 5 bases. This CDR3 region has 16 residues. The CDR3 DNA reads TGTGCCAGCAGCCAACTAGCGGGGGGGCGGGACAATGAGCAGTTCTTC. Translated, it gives CASSQLAGGRDNEQFF.

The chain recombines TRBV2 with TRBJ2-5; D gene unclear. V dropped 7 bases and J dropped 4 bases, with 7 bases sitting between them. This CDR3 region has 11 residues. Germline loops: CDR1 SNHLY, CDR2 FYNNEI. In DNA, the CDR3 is TGTGCCAGCAAGCAGACAGAGACCCAGTACTTC. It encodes CASKQTETQYF.

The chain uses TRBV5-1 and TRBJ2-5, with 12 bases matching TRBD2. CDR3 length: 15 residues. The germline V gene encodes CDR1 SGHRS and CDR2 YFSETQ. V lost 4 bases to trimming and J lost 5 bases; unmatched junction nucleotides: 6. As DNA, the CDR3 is TGCGCCAGCAGCCCTTCTAGCGGGGGGGCGGAGACCCAGTACTTC. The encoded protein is CASSPSSGGAETQYF.

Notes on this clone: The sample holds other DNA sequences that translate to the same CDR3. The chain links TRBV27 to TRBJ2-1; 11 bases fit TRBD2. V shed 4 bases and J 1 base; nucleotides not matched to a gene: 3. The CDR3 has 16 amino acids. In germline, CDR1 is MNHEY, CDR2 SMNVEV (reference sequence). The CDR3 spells CASSSWTSGSYNEQFF. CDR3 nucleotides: TGTGCCAGCAGTTCCTGGACTAGCGGGTCCTACAATGAGCAGTTCTTC.

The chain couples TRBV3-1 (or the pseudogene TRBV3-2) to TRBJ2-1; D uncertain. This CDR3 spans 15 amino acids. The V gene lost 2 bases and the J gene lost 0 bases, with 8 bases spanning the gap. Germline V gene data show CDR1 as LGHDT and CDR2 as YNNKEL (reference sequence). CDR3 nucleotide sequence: TGTGCCAGCAGCCAACGGCGGCTCTCCTACAATGAGCAGTTCTTC. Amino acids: CASSQRRLSYNEQFF.

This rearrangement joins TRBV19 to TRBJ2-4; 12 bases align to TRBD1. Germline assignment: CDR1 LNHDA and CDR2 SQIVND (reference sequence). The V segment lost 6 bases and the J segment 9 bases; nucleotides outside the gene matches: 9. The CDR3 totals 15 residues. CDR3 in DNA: TGTGCCAGTAGGTCCGGGACAGGGGGCTCTGTCATTCAGTACTTC. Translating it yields CASRSGTGGSVIQYF.

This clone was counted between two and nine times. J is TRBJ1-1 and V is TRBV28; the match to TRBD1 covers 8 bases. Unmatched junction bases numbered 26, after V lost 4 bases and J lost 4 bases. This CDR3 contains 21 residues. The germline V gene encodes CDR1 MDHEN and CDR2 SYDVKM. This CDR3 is CASSYLRGTGVRPRSSTEAFF. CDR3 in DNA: TGTGCCAGCAGTTACCTCCGAGGGACAGGAGTCCGACCTCGATCCAGCACTGAAGCTTTCTTT.

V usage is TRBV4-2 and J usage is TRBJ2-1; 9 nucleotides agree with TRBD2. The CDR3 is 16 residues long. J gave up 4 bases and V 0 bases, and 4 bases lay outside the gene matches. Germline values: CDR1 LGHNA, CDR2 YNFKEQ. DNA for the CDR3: TGTGCCAGCAGCCAAGATCAGCGGGGGGCATACAATGAGCAGTTCTTC. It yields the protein CASSQDQRGAYNEQFF.

In DNA, the CDR3 is TGTGCCTGGACCCCACTCGGGGGCCCAGATACGCAGTATTTT. Translating it yields CAWTPLGGPDTQYF. This chain links TRBV30 with TRBJ2-3; D may match TRBD1 or TRBD2 (6 bases each). Germline CDR1 and CDR2: GTSNPN and SVGIG (reference sequence). The CDR3 is 14 residues long. V was pared by 4 bases and J by 4 bases, with 15 bases between. Supplemented by reference TRBV30 and TRBJ2-3, the full variable domain reads SQTIHQWPATLVQPVGSPLSLECTVEGTSNPNLYWYRQAAGRGLQLLFYSVGIGQISSEVPQNLSASRPQDRQFILSSKKLLLSDSGFYLCAWTPLGGPDTQYFGPGTRLTVL.

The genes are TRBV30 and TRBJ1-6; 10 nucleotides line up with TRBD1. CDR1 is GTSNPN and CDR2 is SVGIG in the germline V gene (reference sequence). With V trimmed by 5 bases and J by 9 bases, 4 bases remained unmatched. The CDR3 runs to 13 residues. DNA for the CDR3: TGTGCCTGGCTCCGGGACAGGGGTTCACCCCTCCACTTT. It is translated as CAWLRDRGSPLHF.

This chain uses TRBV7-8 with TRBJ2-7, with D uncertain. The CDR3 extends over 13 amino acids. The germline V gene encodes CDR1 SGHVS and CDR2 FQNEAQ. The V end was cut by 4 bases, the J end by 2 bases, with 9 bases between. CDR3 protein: CASSSLKTYEQYF. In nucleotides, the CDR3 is TGTGCCAGCAGCTCCCTTAAGACCTACGAGCAGTACTTC.

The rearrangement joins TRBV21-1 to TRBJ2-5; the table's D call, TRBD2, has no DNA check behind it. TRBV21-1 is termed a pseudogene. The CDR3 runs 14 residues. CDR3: CASSKLVFQETQYF. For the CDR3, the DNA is TGTGCCAGCAGCAAGTTAGTATTCCAAGAGACCCAGTACTTC.

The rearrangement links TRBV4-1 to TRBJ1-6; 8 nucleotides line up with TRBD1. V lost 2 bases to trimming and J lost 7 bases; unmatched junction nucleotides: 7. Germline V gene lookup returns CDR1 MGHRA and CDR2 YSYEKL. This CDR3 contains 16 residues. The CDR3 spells CASSQFLTGENSPLHF. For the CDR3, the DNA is TGCGCCAGCAGCCAATTCTTGACAGGGGAAAATTCACCCCTCCACTTT.

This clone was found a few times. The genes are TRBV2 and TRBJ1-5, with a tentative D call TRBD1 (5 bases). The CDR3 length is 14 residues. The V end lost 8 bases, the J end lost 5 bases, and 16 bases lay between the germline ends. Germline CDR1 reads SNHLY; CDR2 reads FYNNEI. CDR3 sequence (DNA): TGTGCCAGCGGTTTTTTTGGAGGGGATCAGCCCCAGCATTTT. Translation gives CASGFFGGDQPQHF.

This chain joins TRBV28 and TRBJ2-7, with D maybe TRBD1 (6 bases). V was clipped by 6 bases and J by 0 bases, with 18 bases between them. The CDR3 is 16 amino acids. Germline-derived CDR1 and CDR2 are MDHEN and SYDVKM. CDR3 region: CASRDPGQPGSYEQYF. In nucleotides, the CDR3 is TGTGCCAGCAGGGACCCCGGACAGCCAGGCTCCTACGAGCAGTACTTC. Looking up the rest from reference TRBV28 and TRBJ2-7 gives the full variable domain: DVKVTQSSRYLVKRTGEKVFLECVQDMDHENMFWYRQDPGLGLRLIYFSYDVKMKEKGDIPEGYSVSREKKERFSLILESASTNQTSMYLCASRDPGQPGSYEQYFGPGTRLTVT.

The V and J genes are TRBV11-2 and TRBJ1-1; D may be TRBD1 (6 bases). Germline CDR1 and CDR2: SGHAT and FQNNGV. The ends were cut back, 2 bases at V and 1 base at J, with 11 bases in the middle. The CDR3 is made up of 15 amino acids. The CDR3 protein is CASSLRQVWNTEAFF. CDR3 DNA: TGTGCCAGCAGCTTAAGACAGGTTTGGAACACTGAAGCTTTCTTT.

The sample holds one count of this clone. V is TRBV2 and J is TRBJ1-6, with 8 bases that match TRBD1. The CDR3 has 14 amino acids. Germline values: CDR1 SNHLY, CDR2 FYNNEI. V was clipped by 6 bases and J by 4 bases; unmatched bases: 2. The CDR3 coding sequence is TGTGCCAGCAGCACAGGGGGGTATAATTCACCCCTCCACTTT. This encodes CASSTGGYNSPLHF.

DNA for the CDR3: TGCGCCAGCAGCCCCTTGTCTAGAATGGTTGATGAGCAGTTCTTC. Translated: CASSPLSRMVDEQFF. The V and J genes are TRBV4-1 and TRBJ2-1; D gene uncertain. V was pared by 4 bases and J by 8 bases, with 18 bases between. In germline, CDR1 is MGHRA, CDR2 YSYEKL. The CDR3 covers 15 residues.

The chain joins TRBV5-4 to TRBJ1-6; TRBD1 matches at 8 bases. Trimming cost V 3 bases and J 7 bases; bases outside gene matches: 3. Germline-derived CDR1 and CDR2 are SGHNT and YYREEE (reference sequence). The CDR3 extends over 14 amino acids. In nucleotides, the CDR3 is TGTGCCAGCAGCTACAGGGGGTTGAATTCACCCCTCCACTTT. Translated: CASSYRGLNSPLHF.

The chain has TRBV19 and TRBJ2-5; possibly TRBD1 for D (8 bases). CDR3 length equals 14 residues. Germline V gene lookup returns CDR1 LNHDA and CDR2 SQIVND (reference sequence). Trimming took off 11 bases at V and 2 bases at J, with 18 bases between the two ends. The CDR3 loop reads CASRQGRDQETQYF. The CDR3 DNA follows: TGTGCCTCCCGACAGGGGAGGGATCAAGAGACCCAGTACTTC.

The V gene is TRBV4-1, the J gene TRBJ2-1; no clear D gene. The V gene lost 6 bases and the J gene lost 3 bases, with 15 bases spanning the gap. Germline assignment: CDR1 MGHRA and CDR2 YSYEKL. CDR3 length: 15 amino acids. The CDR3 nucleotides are TGCGCCAGCAGATCAGGCAAGACGAGCTACAATGAGCAGTTCTTC. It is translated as CASRSGKTSYNEQFF.

The CDR3 bases are TGTGCCAGCAGCCAAGGGTCGCTAGCGGAAGAGACCCAGTACTTC. It encodes CASSQGSLAEETQYF. V usage is TRBV4-2 and J usage is TRBJ2-5, with 7 bases that match TRBD2. Germline values: CDR1 LGHNA, CDR2 YNFKEQ. With 1 base clipped from V and 3 bases from J, the junction kept 5 bases outside the gene matches. CDR3 length: 15 amino acids.

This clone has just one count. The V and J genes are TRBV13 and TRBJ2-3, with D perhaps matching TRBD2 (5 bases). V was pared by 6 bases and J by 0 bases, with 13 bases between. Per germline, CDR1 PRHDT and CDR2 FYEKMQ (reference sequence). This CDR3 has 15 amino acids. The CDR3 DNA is TGTGCCAGCAGTGTCCTAAGGAGGAGCACAGATACGCAGTATTTT. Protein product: CASSVLRRSTDTQYF.

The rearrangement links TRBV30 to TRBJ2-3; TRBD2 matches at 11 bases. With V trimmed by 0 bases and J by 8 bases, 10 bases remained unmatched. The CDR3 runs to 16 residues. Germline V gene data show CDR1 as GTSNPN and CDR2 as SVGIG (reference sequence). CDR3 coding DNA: TGTGCCTGGAGTGTAGGGGCTAGCGGGGGGTCGAGTACGCAGTATTTT. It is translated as CAWSVGASGGSSTQYF.

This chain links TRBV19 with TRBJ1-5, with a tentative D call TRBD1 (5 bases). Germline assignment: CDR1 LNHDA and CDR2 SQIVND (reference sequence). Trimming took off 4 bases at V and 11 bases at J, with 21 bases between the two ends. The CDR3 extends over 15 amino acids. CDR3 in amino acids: CASSNLYGTAVTQHF. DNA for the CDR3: TGTGCCAGTAGTAACCTGTATGGGACCGCGGTAACCCAGCATTTT. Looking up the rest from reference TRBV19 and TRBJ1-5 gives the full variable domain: DGGITQSPKYLFRKEGQNVTLSCEQNLNHDAMYWYRQDPGQGLRLIYYSQIVNDFQKGDIAEGYSVSREKKESFPLTVTSAQKNPTAFYLCASSNLYGTAVTQHFGDGTRLSIL.

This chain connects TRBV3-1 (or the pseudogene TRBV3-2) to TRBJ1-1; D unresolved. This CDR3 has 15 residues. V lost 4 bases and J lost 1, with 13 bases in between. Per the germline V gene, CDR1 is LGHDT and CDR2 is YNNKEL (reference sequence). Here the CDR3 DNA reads TGTGCCAGCAGCCTACAGTGGGTACGGAACACTGAAGCTTTCTTT. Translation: CASSLQWVRNTEAFF.

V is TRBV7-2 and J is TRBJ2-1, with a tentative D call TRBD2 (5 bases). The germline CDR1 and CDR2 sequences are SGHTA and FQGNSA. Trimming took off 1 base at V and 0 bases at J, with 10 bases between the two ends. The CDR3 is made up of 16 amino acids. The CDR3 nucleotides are TGTGCCAGCAGCTTAGTTGCGGGCTTCTCCTACAATGAGCAGTTCTTC. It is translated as CASSLVAGFSYNEQFF.

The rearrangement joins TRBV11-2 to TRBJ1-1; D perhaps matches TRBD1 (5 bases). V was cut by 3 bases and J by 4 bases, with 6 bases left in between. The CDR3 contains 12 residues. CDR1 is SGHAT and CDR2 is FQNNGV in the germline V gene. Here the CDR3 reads CASSFRATEAFF. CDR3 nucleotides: TGTGCCAGCAGCTTCAGGGCCACTGAAGCTTTCTTT.